This TCR beta chain was observed in a study of CD8 T cells in Susac syndrome (dated by TCRdb to the late 2010s). Study-wide context: Of the Susac syndrome patients who were sequenced, eight were in clinical remission while 5 or 6 had clinically active disease. At the time of blood withdrawal, Susac syndrome patients were either therapy-naive, taking corticosteroids (with some also receiving IVIg), or on IVIg alone. Repertoire sequencing was used to test whether CD8+ T cell activation and differentiation in Susac syndrome was antigen driven. Study-level results and caveats: The study acknowledged that relatively few individuals were included in the TCR sequencing and HLA analysis. No clonal expansion was detected in the CD4+ T cell repertoire of Susac syndrome patients.

High-throughput TCR beta sequencing profiled peripheral blood CD8+ and CD4+ T cells from healthy donors, Susac syndrome patients and multiple sclerosis patients. The Susac syndrome patients fulfilled recently defined diagnostic criteria for definite or probable disease. CD8+ TEMRA cells were enriched by FACS, while bulk CD8+ and CD4+ T cells were purified by magnetic negative isolation. Blood was collected in EDTA tubes and processed within 24 hours, with PBMCs isolated through density gradient centrifugation. PBMCs intended for TCR sequencing were cryopreserved in liquid nitrogen and were subsequently thawed in a 37 degrees C water bath. Purity of sorted or isolated CD4+, CD8+ and CD8+ TEMRA cells was at least 90%. RNA was extracted using the RNeasy kit, and roughly 0.5 to 1 ug of the RNA was reverse transcribed with random hexamers. The immunoSEQ multiplex PCR assay, which covers 54 Vbeta and 13 Jbeta segments, was used to amplify TCR beta CDR3 regions. Bias from PCR amplification was corrected by using a synthetic template baseline for primer optimization and for computational correction. Processing in the source paper ran as follows. Reads were assigned to V, D and J genes according to IMGT and analyzed in immunoSEQ Analyzer, with only productive sequences retained. Clonality was calculated as one minus the Shannon entropy normalized by log2 of the number of productive unique sequences. For each patient and control, public and private clones were evaluated within the 100 most prevalent clones. Clones were defined as Susac-specific when absent from the healthy and MS cohorts, from fewer than 1,200 published viral clones and from other ImmuneACCESS disease sequences. TCRdb trimmed public reads at Q25 via fastp, called clones via MiXCR and kept in-frame beta chains. Rows with a matching CDR3 protein are joined into one entry that keeps the most common DNA and genes. The V and J calls come from TCRdb's annotation, not from the publication. In this sample the table shows approximately 190,000 distinct CDR3 sequences, nearly 97% of which occur a single time. The ten largest clones capture 0.09% to 0.1% of the sample.

V gives up 5 bases and J gives up 2 bases, and the segment between their germline ends measures 15 bases. Measured from the cysteine to the phenylalanine, the CDR3 is 15 residues long. This entry keeps only the CDR3 DNA: 45 bases, framed from base 1. Taken from the germline V gene, the CDR1 and CDR2 loops are SGHTA and FQGTGA. The table lists this clonotype with a count of one. Its target antigen remains unknown. No base quality information exists; no much larger clone differs at one position. A single read constitutes weak evidence. The specimen was CD4+ T cells from PBMCs. The chain was built from TRBV7-3 and TRBJ2-5; TRBD2 could be the D gene, as 7 bases match. This TCR was recovered from a human donor with Susac syndrome. The DNA sequence is TGTGCCAGCAGCCCAAACGGGGGGACACAAGAGACCCAGTACTTC. Its translation reads: CASSPNGGTQETQYF.